Below, 17 T cell receptor beta chains from the same sample are listed, as sequenced in a study of T cells in Graves' hyperthyroidism and ophthalmopathy (dated by TCRdb to between 2018 and 2021). Library method: multiplex PCR. TCRdb records Illumina HiSeq 2000 as the sequencer. The TCR beta CDR3 regions were amplified from RNA transcripts. The TCR CDR3 was subjected to a first round of RT-PCR using the HTBI primer set and the Qiagen OneStep RT-PCR kit. TCRdb reworked the public reads: Q25 trimming with fastp, MiXCR clone assembly, productive beta chains retained. Here each entry gathers all rows of one CDR3 protein and keeps the most common genes and DNA. For this sample the table gives around 800,000 distinct CDR3 sequences, of which 38% were detected only once. Clones ranked in the top ten supply 8% to 9% of the sample. The sample taken for sequencing was blood. The source is a man aged 18 to 30 with Graves' hyperthyroidism.

This clonotype showed up many times. The chain joins TRBV7-6 to TRBJ2-7; no definite D call. V lost 5 bases to trimming and J lost 7 bases, with 12 bases between them. Germline CDR1 and CDR2: SGHVS and FNYEAQ. The CDR3 length is 12 residues. The CDR3 loop reads CASSGRLGEQYF. DNA of the CDR3: TGTGCCAGCAGCGGCCGACTCGGAGAGCAGTACTTC.

The CDR3 protein is CAWSKSSGPYEQYF. The DNA of the CDR3 is TGTGCCTGGAGTAAGTCTAGCGGCCCCTACGAGCAGTACTTC. The chain links TRBV30 to TRBJ2-7, with TRBD2 matching 7 bases. Losses at the gene ends were 2 bases for V and 2 bases for J; bases not matched to a gene: 6. The germline gives CDR1 GTSNPN, CDR2 SVGIG (reference sequence). This CDR3 is 14 amino acids long.

Notes on this clonotype: The CDR3 carries no conserved terminal phenylalanine or tryptophan, so it likely arises from a read error. The chain combines TRBV20-1 with TRBJ1-2; no reliable D call. Germline values: CDR1 DFQATT, CDR2 SNEGSKA (reference sequence). With 6 bases removed from V and 4 bases from J, the gap between germline ends came to 12 bases. The CDR3 runs to 12 residues. CDR3 loop: CSASTTGYGYTS. For the CDR3, the DNA is TGCAGTGCCAGCACGACGGGCTATGGCTACACCTCC.

Ten or more counts support this clonotype. The J gene is TRBJ2-7, the V gene TRBV10-3; D might be TRBD2 (6 bases). The CDR3 extends over 14 amino acids. Germline CDR1 ENHRY, CDR2 SYGVKD. Between the trimmed V and J ends, which lost 0 bases and 3 bases, there was a span of 9 bases. The CDR3 DNA reads TGTGCCATCAGTGAGTCGGAGCGGGTCTACGAGCAGTACTTC. Protein: CAISESERVYEQYF.

Comment on this clonotype: This could be a read error, since a much larger clone is one nucleotide away. The V call is TRBV25-1, the J call TRBJ2-7; no definite D call. CDR3 length equals 14 residues. The germline V gene encodes CDR1 MGHDK and CDR2 SYGVNS. V dropped 5 bases and J dropped 4 bases, with 15 bases sitting between them. CDR3 sequence: CASSQHQAAYEQYF. The CDR3 DNA reads TGTGCCAGCAGTCAACACCAGGCTGCTTACGAGCAGTACTTC.

The chain links TRBV7-9 to TRBJ2-5; TRBD2 matches at 12 bases. CDR1 SEHNR and CDR2 FQNEAQ come from the germline V gene (reference sequence). The CDR3 has 16 residues. The V gene end was trimmed by 3 bases and the J gene end by 3 bases; junction bases not matched to a gene: 5. The CDR3 coding sequence is TGTGCCAGCAGCTTCCCTAGCGGGAGGGCCGAAGAGACCCAGTACTTC. It codes for CASSFPSGRAEETQYF.

The sample holds one count of this clonotype. The rearrangement uses TRBV20-1 and TRBJ1-5; the D gene is possibly TRBD1 (5 bases). The germline V gene encodes CDR1 DFQATT and CDR2 SNEGSKA (reference sequence). V was pared by 3 bases and J by 8 bases, with 11 bases between. This CDR3 is built from 12 residues. CDR3 protein: CSASRGGEPQHF. The CDR3, as DNA: TGCAGTGCTAGCCGGGGGGGGGAGCCCCAGCATTTT.

V is TRBV25-1 and J is TRBJ1-6; tentatively, D is TRBD1 (6 bases). V gave up 5 bases and J gave up 0 bases, with 14 bases separating them. The germline CDR1 and CDR2 sequences are MGHDK and SYGVNS. This CDR3 has 17 residues. The CDR3 here is CASSWDKMSSYNSPLHF. CDR3 DNA sequence: TGTGCCAGCAGTTGGGACAAAATGAGCTCCTATAATTCACCCCTCCACTTT.

The V call is TRBV6-5, the J call TRBJ1-6; D unresolved. Per germline, CDR1 MNHEY and CDR2 SVGAGI. The CDR3 covers 15 residues. V shed 2 bases and J shed 4 bases, with 9 bases lying between them. The CDR3 spells CASSYEEGYNSPLHF. Written as DNA, the CDR3 is TGTGCCAGCAGTTACGAGGAGGGATATAATTCACCCCTCCACTTT.

This clonotype showed up many times. The chain links TRBV19 to TRBJ2-5; 9 nucleotides line up with TRBD1. The CDR3 runs 15 residues. CDR1 and CDR2 from the germline V gene are LNHDA and SQIVND (reference sequence). The V gene end was trimmed by 4 bases and the J gene end by 3 bases; junction bases not matched to a gene: 6. CDR3 sequence reads: CASSTPRTGEETQYF. The CDR3 bases are TGTGCCAGTAGTACCCCCCGGACAGGGGAAGAGACCCAGTACTTC.

As regards this clonotype: This may be a read error: a much more frequent sequence differs by one nucleotide. The chain employs TRBV7-2 and TRBJ2-5, with D perhaps TRBD1 (6 bases). Deletions cut 4 bases from V and 10 bases from J, with 10 bases between. The CDR3 loop spans 11 amino acids. Germline V CDR1 and CDR2: SGHTA, FQGNSA. The CDR3 loop is CASSSSDSQYF. The CDR3 bases are TGTGCCAGCAGCTCCTCGGACAGCCAGTACTTC. Variable domain in full (rest from reference TRBV7-2 and TRBJ2-5): GAGVSQSPSNKVTEKGKDVELRCDPISGHTALYWYRQSLGQGLEFLIYFQGNSAPDKSGLPSDRFSAERTGGSVSTLTIQRTQQEDSAVYLCASSSSDSQYFGPGTRLLVL.

Comments on this clonotype: The junction does not match germline at one end; this may be a read error. The chain links TRBV5-1 to TRBJ2-2; D possibly uses TRBD1 or TRBD2 (5 bases each). There are 15 residues in the CDR3. The V gene's germline CDR1 is SGHRS and CDR2 YFSETQ. CDR3: CASSLRQQNTGELLF. The CDR3 bases are TGCGCCAGCAGCTTACGACAGCAGAACACCGGGGAGCTGCTTTTT.

This clonotype was counted only a few times. This rearrangement joins TRBV5-1 to TRBJ2-7, with 8 bases matching TRBD1. Germline trimming cut 0 bases from V and 2 bases from J; bases unmatched to any gene: 7. There are 16 residues in the CDR3. The germline V gene encodes CDR1 SGHRS and CDR2 YFSETQ. CDR3 protein: CASSLGVAGQAYEQYF. The CDR3 DNA reads as TGCGCCAGCAGCTTGGGTGTCGCGGGACAGGCCTACGAGCAGTACTTC.

This clonotype occurred many times. The chain uses TRBV2 and TRBJ1-1; D uncertain. The CDR3 is 14 amino acids. Germline CDR1 SNHLY, CDR2 FYNNEI. V gave up 10 bases and J gave up 0 bases, with 15 bases separating them. The CDR3 sequence: CATAPNGLNTEAFF. In nucleotides, the CDR3 is TGTGCCACCGCCCCGAACGGGTTGAACACTGAAGCTTTCTTT.

Ten or more counts support this clonotype. The chain is built from TRBV20-1 and TRBJ2-6, with D possibly TRBD1 on 6 matching bases. With 2 bases removed from V and 2 bases from J, the gap between germline ends came to 10 bases. The CDR3 length is 15 residues. Germline values: CDR1 DFQATT, CDR2 SNEGSKA (reference sequence). DNA of the CDR3: TGCAGTGCTAGACCAGGGGAAGCTGGGGCCAACGTCCTGACTTTC. This sequence encodes CSARPGEAGANVLTF.

V and J are TRBV20-1 and TRBJ2-5, with TRBD1 matching 9 bases. Germline CDR1 reads DFQATT; CDR2 reads SNEGSKA (reference sequence). V shed 5 bases, J shed 9 bases, and the junction held 7 bases outside the gene matches. The CDR3 is made up of 12 amino acids. In DNA, the CDR3 is TGCAGTGCTGGACAGGGGAATCAGCCCCAGTACTTC. Residues: CSAGQGNQPQYF.

This clonotype was seen many times. This chain's CDR3 is CASIEDNTEAFF. DNA of the CDR3: TGTGCCAGCATCGAGGATAACACTGAAGCTTTCTTT. The chain carries TRBV7-9 and TRBJ1-1; D call uncertain. The CDR3 totals 12 residues. CDR1 is SEHNR and CDR2 is FQNEAQ in the germline V gene (reference sequence). The V end was cut by 7 bases, the J end by 2 bases, with 8 bases between.